One sample yielded the 24 T cell receptor beta chains listed below, sequenced in a study of cytomegalovirus exposure and HLA in healthy donors. PCR used 60 Vbeta primers and 13 Jbeta primers. Generated by immunoSEQ multiplex PCR, the TCRdb table keeps only in-frame clones and is missing some. The sample has approximately 85,000 clones, 80% seen once. The sample was PBMCs. Receptors originate from a man in his thirties or forties in good health and CMV-seronegative.

This clone was seen a few times. The chain links TRBV28 to TRBJ1-1; tentative D call: TRBD1 (5 bases). The V gene lost 3 bases and the J gene lost 5 bases, with 19 bases spanning the gap. This CDR3 has 16 residues. CDR1 and CDR2 from the germline V gene are MDHEN and SYDVKM. The CDR3 DNA follows: TGTGCCAGCAGTTTCCCGGCTTGGTCAGGGAAAACTGAAGCTTTCTTT. It codes for CASSFPAWSGKTEAFF.

This chain connects TRBV9 to TRBJ1-6; TRBD1 is a possible D gene (6 bases). This CDR3 has 16 amino acids. Trimming pared 4 bases from V and 0 bases from J, leaving 11 bases between. Germline-derived CDR1 and CDR2 are SGDLS and YYNGEE. The CDR3 coding sequence is TGTGCCAGCAGCCTGAAGGACAGCTCCTATAATTCACCCCTCCACTTT. Its translation: CASSLKDSSYNSPLHF.

With regard to this clone: Sequence at one end of the junction differs from germline and may be a read error. This chain links TRBV11-3 with TRBJ2-7; 7 bases are shared with TRBD2. CDR3 size: 15 residues. CDR1 is SGHNT and CDR2 is YENEEA in the germline V gene. This CDR3 is CASSLELHWLVGGDF. The CDR3, as DNA: TGTGCCAGCAGCTTAGAGCTTCATTGGTTGGTGGGGGGGGACTTC.

The rearrangement joins TRBV10-2 to TRBJ2-1; 7 nucleotides align to TRBD1. The J segment lost 1 base and the V segment lost 3 bases, leaving 0 bases of the junction unmatched. Germline V gene data show CDR1 as WSHSY and CDR2 as SAAADI. The CDR3 contains 14 residues. CDR3 residues: CASSDRGSYNEQFF. CDR3 DNA sequence: TGCGCCAGCAGTGACAGGGGGTCCTACAATGAGCAGTTCTTC.

This clone occurred once. The chain employs TRBV19 and TRBJ1-1; 12 bases line up with TRBD1. Germline V gives CDR1 LNHDA, CDR2 SQIVND (reference sequence). V lost 4 bases and J lost 4; bases outside the gene matches: 4. The CDR3 covers 15 residues. The CDR3 nucleotides are TGTGCCAGTAGTAGGGACAGGGGGCGTGTCACTGAAGCTTTCTTT. Translation: CASSRDRGRVTEAFF.

The chain's CDR3 is CASSLPGRGGGSPLHF. CDR3 coding DNA: TGTGCCAGTAGCTTACCCGGCAGGGGTGGTGGTTCACCCCTCCACTTT. The chain employs TRBV19 and TRBJ1-6; D perhaps matches TRBD1 (6 bases). The CDR3 is made up of 16 amino acids. Per germline, CDR1 LNHDA and CDR2 SQIVND (reference sequence). V dropped 6 bases and J dropped 9 bases, with 21 bases sitting between them.

V is TRBV11-2 and J is TRBJ2-2; 8 bases match TRBD2. Per the germline V gene, CDR1 is SGHAT and CDR2 is FQNNGV. This CDR3 comprises 17 residues. The J segment lost 4 bases and the V segment lost 5 bases, leaving 12 bases of the junction unmatched. In nucleotides, the CDR3 is TGTGCCAGCAGCCCGCGTAGGTCAGCGGGAGTCACCGGGGAGCTGTTTTTT. Protein sequence: CASSPRRSAGVTGELFF.

The rearrangement uses TRBV4-2 and TRBJ2-3; D is ambiguous. This CDR3 is built from 14 residues. Germline assignment: CDR1 LGHNA and CDR2 YNFKEQ. V lost 1 base and J 4 bases, leaving 9 bases between the germline ends. Here the CDR3 DNA reads TGTGCCAGCAGCCAAGCGCTAGTCGCAGATACGCAGTATTTT. Translation: CASSQALVADTQYF.

The chain carries TRBV11-2 and TRBJ2-7; D possibly corresponds to TRBD2 (6 bases). Germline assignment: CDR1 SGHAT and CDR2 FQNNGV. V lost 2 bases and J lost 5, with 16 bases in between. This CDR3 region has 15 residues. The CDR3 region has the DNA TGTGCCAGCAGCTTACCCCTGCCGGGGGTCAACGAGCAGTACTTC. It translates to CASSLPLPGVNEQYF.

This clone showed up just a few times. The V gene is TRBV6-1, the J gene TRBJ2-2; 8 positions agree with TRBD1. This CDR3 is built from 13 residues. CDR1 MNHNS and CDR2 SASEGT come from the germline V gene. With 7 bases clipped from V and 5 bases from J, the junction kept 3 bases outside the gene matches. CDR3 bases: TGTGCCAGCAACAGGGGGTTAACCGGGGAGCTGTTTTTT. As protein: CASNRGLTGELFF.

The V call is TRBV9, the J call TRBJ2-7; maybe TRBD1 (8 bases). CDR1 is SGDLS and CDR2 is YYNGEE in the germline V gene. The V and J ends lost 3 bases and 3 bases respectively, with 13 bases between them. CDR3 length equals 14 residues. The CDR3 protein is CASSADREGYEQYF. The DNA for the CDR3 is TGTGCCAGCAGCGCGGACAGGGAGGGCTACGAGCAGTACTTC.

CDR3 region: CASSYPGVTYEQYF. CDR3 sequence (DNA): TGTGCCAGCAGCTACCCCGGGGTTACCTACGAGCAGTACTTC. The chain carries TRBV7-8 and TRBJ2-7; D perhaps matches TRBD2 (5 bases). The CDR3 has 14 residues. Germline loops: CDR1 SGHVS, CDR2 FQNEAQ. Trimming shortened V by 4 bases and J by 2 bases, and 12 bases separated the two germline ends.

This clone has only one observation. It is unclear where the CDR3 begins or ends on the DNA, so no DNA is shown, and the CDR3 is as TCRdb lists it. The chain uses TRBV6-1 and TRBJ1-3. CDR1 is MNHNS and CDR2 is SASEGT in the germline V gene. 14 amino acids form the CDR3, both terminal residues included. The CDR3 is CASSSSGSGNTIYF.

The V call is TRBV19, the J call TRBJ2-3; TRBD1 agrees at 7 bases. This CDR3 region has 17 residues. Germline trimming cut 2 bases from V and 0 bases from J; bases unmatched to any gene: 8. Germline loops: CDR1 LNHDA, CDR2 SQIVND (reference sequence). The CDR3 loop reads CASSIFGTDSSTDTQYF. The CDR3 DNA is TGTGCCAGTAGTATATTCGGGACAGACTCTAGCACAGATACGCAGTATTTT. Variable domain in full (rest from reference TRBV19 and TRBJ2-3): DGGITQSPKYLFRKEGQNVTLSCEQNLNHDAMYWYRQDPGQGLRLIYYSQIVNDFQKGDIAEGYSVSREKKESFPLTVTSAQKNPTAFYLCASSIFGTDSSTDTQYFGPGTRLTVL.

The rearrangement joins TRBV6-5 to TRBJ2-7; 11 bases line up with TRBD2. The V gene's germline CDR1 is MNHEY and CDR2 SVGAGI. This CDR3 has 15 residues. Trimming removed 5 bases from V and 2 bases from J; junction bases left unmatched: 5. The CDR3 region is CASSRGTSGPYEQYF. The CDR3 nucleotides are TGTGCCAGCAGTAGAGGGACTAGCGGTCCCTACGAGCAGTACTTC.

The chain has TRBV5-4 and TRBJ2-2; D gene uncertain. Germline lookup yields CDR1 SGHNT and CDR2 YYREEE (reference sequence). The length of the CDR3 is 14 residues. Deletions cut 4 bases from V and 0 bases from J, with 7 bases between. The CDR3 loop reads CASSLSANTGELFF. The CDR3 nucleotides read TGTGCCAGCAGCCTAAGTGCGAACACCGGGGAGCTGTTTTTT.

The chain joins TRBV9 to TRBJ2-1, with unresolved D. V shed 0 bases and J shed 6 bases, with 7 bases lying between them. CDR3 length: 13 amino acids. Germline CDR1 reads SGDLS; CDR2 reads YYNGEE. The CDR3 protein is CASSVGPGNEQFF. Here the CDR3 DNA reads TGTGCCAGCAGCGTAGGGCCAGGCAATGAGCAGTTCTTC.

J is TRBJ2-7 and V is TRBV6-5; 10 bases agree with TRBD1. The CDR3 length is 15 residues. Losses at the gene ends were 2 bases for V and 2 bases for J; bases not matched to a gene: 3. Germline V lookup: CDR1 MNHEY, CDR2 SVGAGI. Written as DNA, the CDR3 is TGTGCCAGCAGTTACGCCGGGACAGGGGCCTACGAGCAGTACTTC. This gives the protein CASSYAGTGAYEQYF.

The V call is TRBV6-6, the J call TRBJ2-5; TRBD2 matches 8 bases. TRBJ2-7 matches the DNA end more closely, so the J call is doubtful. Germline CDR1 is MNHNY and CDR2 is SVGAGI (reference sequence). This CDR3 is built from 15 residues. CDR3 protein: CASGGGAGEPYEQYF. The CDR3, as DNA: TGTGCCAGCGGGGGGGGAGCGGGAGAGCCCTACGAGCAGTACTTC.

This clone was seen a few times. The chain employs TRBV2 and TRBJ2-5; 10 bases agree with TRBD1. V lost 7 bases, J lost 4 bases, and 3 bases stayed unmatched. The CDR3 totals 13 residues. Germline-derived CDR1 and CDR2 are SNHLY and FYNNEI. CDR3 in amino acids: CASTDRGRETQYF. DNA for the CDR3: TGTGCCAGCACCGACAGGGGGCGAGAGACCCAGTACTTC.

In this sample, this clone turned up a few times. A read error may account for a junction end that differs from germline. The gene calls are TRBV6-1 and TRBJ1-5, with 10 bases lining up with TRBD1. Germline V gives CDR1 MNHNS, CDR2 SASEGT. This CDR3 is 11 amino acids long. The CDR3 sequence: CASSEEGQGIF. The DNA of the CDR3 is TGTGCCAGCAGTGAAGAGGGACAGGGGATTTTT.

V usage is TRBV18 and J usage is TRBJ2-7, with a tentative D call TRBD1 (6 bases). Germline V CDR1 and CDR2: KGHSH, LQKENI. V lost 4 bases and J 1 base, leaving 8 bases between the germline ends. This CDR3 comprises 13 residues. CDR3 sequence (DNA): TGTGCCAGCTCACAGGGGGAATCCTACGAGCAGTACTTC. Encoded protein: CASSQGESYEQYF.

The V and J genes are TRBV5-4 and TRBJ2-7; 8 nucleotides match TRBD1. CDR1 and CDR2 from the germline V gene are SGHNT and YYREEE (reference sequence). J was trimmed by 6 bases and V by 1 base; bases with no gene match: 6. The CDR3 runs 14 residues. CDR3 nucleotide sequence: TGTGCCAGCAGCTTGATACACAGGGGGGCCGAGCAGTACTTC. Translated: CASSLIHRGAEQYF.

This chain links TRBV25-1 with TRBJ1-1, with 9 bases aligning to TRBD1. Germline V lookup: CDR1 MGHDK, CDR2 SYGVNS. The V segment lost 5 bases and the J segment 4 bases; nucleotides outside the gene matches: 5. CDR3 length equals 14 residues. In DNA, the CDR3 is TGTGCCAGCAGTCTGGGACAGGGTTTCACTGAAGCTTTCTTT. It codes for CASSLGQGFTEAFF.